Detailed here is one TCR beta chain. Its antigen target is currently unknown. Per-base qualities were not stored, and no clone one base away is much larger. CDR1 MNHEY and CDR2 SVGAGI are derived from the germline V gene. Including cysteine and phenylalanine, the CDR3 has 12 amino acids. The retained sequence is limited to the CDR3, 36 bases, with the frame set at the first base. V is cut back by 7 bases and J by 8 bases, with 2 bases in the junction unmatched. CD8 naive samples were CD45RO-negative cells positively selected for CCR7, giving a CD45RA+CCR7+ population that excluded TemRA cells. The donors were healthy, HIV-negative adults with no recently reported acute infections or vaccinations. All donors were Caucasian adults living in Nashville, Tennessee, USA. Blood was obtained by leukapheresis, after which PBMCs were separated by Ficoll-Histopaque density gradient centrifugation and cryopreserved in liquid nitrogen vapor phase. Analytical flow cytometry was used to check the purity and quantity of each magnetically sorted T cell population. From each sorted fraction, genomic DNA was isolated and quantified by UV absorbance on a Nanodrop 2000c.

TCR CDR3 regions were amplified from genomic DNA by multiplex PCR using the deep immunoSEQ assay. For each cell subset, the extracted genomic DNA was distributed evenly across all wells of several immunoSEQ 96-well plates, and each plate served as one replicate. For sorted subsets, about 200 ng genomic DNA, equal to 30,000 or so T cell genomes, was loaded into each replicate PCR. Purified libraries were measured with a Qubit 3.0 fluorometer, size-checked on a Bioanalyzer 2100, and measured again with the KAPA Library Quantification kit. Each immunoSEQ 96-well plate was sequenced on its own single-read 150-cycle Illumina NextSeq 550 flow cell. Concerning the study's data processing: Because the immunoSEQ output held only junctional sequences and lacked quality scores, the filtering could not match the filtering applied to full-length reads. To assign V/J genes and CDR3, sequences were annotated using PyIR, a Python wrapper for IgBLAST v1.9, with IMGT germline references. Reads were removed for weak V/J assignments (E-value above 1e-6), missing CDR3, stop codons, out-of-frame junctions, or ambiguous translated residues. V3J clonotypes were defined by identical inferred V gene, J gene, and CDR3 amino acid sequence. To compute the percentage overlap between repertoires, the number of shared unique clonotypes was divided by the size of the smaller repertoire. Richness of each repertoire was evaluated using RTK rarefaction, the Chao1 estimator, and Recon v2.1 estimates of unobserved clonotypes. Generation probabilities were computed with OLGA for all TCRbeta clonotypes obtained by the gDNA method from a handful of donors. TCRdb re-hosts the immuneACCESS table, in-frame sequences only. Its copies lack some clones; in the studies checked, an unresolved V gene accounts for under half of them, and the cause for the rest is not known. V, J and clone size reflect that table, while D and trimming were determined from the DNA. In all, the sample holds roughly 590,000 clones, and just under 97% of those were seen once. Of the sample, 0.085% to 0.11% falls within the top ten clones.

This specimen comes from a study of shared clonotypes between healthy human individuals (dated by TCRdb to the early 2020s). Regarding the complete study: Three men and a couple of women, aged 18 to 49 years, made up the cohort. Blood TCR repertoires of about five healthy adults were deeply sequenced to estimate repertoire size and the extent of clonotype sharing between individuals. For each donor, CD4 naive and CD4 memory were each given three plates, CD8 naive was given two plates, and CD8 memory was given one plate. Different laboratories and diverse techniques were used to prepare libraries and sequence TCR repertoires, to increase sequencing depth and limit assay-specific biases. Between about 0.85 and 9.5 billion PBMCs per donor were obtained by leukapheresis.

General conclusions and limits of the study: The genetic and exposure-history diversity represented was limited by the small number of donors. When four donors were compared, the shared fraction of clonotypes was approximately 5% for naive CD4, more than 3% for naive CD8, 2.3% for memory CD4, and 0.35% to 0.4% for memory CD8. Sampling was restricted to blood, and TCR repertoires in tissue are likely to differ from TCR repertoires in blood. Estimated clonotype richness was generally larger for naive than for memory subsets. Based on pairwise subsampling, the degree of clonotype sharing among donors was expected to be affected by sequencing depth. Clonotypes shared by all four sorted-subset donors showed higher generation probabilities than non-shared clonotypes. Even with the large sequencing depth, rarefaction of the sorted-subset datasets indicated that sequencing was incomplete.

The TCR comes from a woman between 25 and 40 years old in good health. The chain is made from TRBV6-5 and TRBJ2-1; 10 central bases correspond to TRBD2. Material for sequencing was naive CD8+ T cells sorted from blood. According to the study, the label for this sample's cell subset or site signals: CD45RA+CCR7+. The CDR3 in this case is CASKGLADEQFF. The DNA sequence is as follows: TGTGCCAGCAAAGGACTAGCGGATGAGCAGTTCTTC.